This TCR beta chain comes out of a study of cytomegalovirus exposure and HLA in healthy donors. The primer mix had 60 Vbeta and 13 Jbeta primers. The assay was immunoSEQ multiplex PCR, and TCRdb's table has in-frame clones only and misses some. The repertoire holds 190,000 or so clones, with roughly 78% as singletons. The CDR3 is 16 amino acids. Germline lookup yields CDR1 SGHRS and CDR2 YFSETQ. V lost 1 base and J lost 0, with 10 bases in between. This chain connects TRBV5-1 to TRBJ2-2; maybe TRBD1 (5 bases). The sample consisted of PBMCs. This clonotype was sampled from a girl between 5 and 17 years old in good health and CMV-seropositive. The CDR3 DNA sequence: TGCGCCAGCAGCTTGACAGGTTCCTCGAACACCGGGGAGCTGTTTTTT. This translates into CASSLTGSSNTGELFF.